This T cell receptor (beta chain) comes out of a study of beta chain features in type 1 diabetes. About the study: The patient and healthy donor groups were comparable for age, gender and cell yields.

The study's findings and limits: Any HLA effect on TCRB rearrangement was left unresolved by small sub-analyses. A moderate, significant TCRB CDR3 shortening appeared in type 1 diabetes across four CD4+ subsets. Compared to healthy donors, patients appeared to have naive, central memory and Treg TCRB repertoires that were more alike.

This CDR3 region has 15 residues. The junction had 5 bases not matched to a gene; V was cut back by 4 bases and J by 0 bases. CDR1 and CDR2 from the germline V gene are SGHDT and YYEEEE. As to this clone: What it binds is unknown.

Sequencing targeted expressed TCRB transcripts, as all isolated RNA had been reverse transcribed. Some clones are missing from TCRdb's copy, which holds only in-frame ones; the method was immunoSEQ multiplex PCR. The data contain about 160,000 clones, about 9.4% of them seen just once; the ten biggest clones take up approximately 0.46%. Markers CD45RO/CCR7/CD25/CD127/CD95/CD27 served to sort CD4+ naive, central memory, regulatory and stem cell-like memory cells. Material: central memory CD4+ T cells from blood. This sequence originates from a man aged 25-45 years with type 1 diabetes. The chain joins TRBV5-6 to TRBJ2-3; 7 nucleotides agree with TRBD2. CDR3 region: CASSAGLVSTDTQYF. The CDR3 nucleotides read TGTGCCAGCAGCGCCGGACTAGTTAGCACAGATACGCAGTATTTT.